The subject of this entry is one T cell receptor beta chain. The data were obtained in a study of blood T cell repertoires in COVID-19. Study summary: Acute and convalescent COVID-19 specimens originated in the United States, Italy and Spain. T cells, B-cell-depleted T cells, or PBMCs provided the cDNA or gDNA that served as material.

Clones were sequenced by immunoSEQ multiplex PCR, and TCRdb holds only the in-frame ones, with some missing. The sample contains some 320,000 clones, approximately 89% of which appear only once. Those enrolled in Seattle joined during active infection and were followed longitudinally afterward. Trimming stripped 3 bases from V and 2 bases from J, with 11 bases between. The germline CDR1 and CDR2 sequences are MNHEY and SMNVEV (reference sequence). This CDR3 spans 14 amino acids. Sequencing was done on a sample of peripheral blood. This TCR was sampled from a woman younger than 45 with COVID-19, enrolled during active disease. J is TRBJ2-7 and V is TRBV27; a weak D match, TRBD1 (5 bases). The CDR3 DNA sequence: TGTGCCAGCAGTTTGGGGCCCCTCCCCTACGAGCAGTACTTC. Translated, it gives CASSLGPLPYEQYF.